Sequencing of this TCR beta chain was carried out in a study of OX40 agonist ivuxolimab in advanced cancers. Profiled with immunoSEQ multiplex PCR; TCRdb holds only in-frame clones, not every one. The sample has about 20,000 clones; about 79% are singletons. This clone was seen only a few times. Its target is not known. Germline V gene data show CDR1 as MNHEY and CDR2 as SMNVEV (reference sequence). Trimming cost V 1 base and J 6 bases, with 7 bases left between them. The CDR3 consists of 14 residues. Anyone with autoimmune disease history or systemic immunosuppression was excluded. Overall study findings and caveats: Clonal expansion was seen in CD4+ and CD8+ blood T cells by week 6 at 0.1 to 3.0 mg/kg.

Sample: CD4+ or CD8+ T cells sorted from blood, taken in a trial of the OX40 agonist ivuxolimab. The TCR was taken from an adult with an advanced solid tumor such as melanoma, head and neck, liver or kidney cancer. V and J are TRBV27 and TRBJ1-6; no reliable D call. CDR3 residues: CASSLYDTNSPLHF. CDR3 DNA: TGTGCCAGCAGTTTATACGACACTAATTCACCCCTCCACTTT.